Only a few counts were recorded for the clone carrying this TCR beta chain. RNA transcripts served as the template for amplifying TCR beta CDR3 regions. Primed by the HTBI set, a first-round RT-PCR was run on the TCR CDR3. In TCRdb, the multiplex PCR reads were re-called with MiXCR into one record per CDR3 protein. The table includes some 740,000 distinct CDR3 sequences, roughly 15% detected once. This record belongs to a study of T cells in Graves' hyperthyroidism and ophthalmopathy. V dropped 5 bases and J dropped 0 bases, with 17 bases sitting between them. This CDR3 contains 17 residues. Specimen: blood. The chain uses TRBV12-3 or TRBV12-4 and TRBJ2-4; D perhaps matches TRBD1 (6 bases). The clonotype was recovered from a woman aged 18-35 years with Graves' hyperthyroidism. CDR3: CASSTQQGGVAKNIQYF. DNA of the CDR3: TGTGCCAGCAGTACCCAACAGGGTGGGGTAGCCAAAAACATTCAGTACTTC.